The clone carrying this T cell receptor (beta chain) appeared many times. RNA transcripts yielded amplified TCR beta CDR3 regions. In the first-round RT-PCR of the TCR CDR3, the HTBI primer set was used. Using its own MiXCR run on the multiplex PCR reads, TCRdb lists one record per CDR3 protein. The data show hundreds of thousands of distinct CDR3 sequences, 14% seen once. The sample originates from a study of T cells in Graves' hyperthyroidism and ophthalmopathy. Per germline, CDR1 SGHTA and CDR2 FQGTGA. With 0 bases removed from V and 4 bases from J, the gap between germline ends came to 11 bases. This CDR3 has 15 amino acids.

This clonotype originated in a young woman with Graves' hyperthyroidism. Source material: blood. The genes are TRBV7-3 and TRBJ2-3; unclear D gene. CDR3 region: CASSLTPLGSDTQYF. CDR3 coding DNA: TGTGCCAGCAGCTTAACCCCTCTAGGTTCAGATACGCAGTATTTT.